Following are 10 T cell receptor beta chains from one sample sequenced in a study of blood T cell repertoires in COVID-19. Assay: immunoSEQ multiplex PCR; the TCRdb copy retains only in-frame clones and omits some. The data show 200,000 or so clones, 80% to 90% seen once. Specimen: PBMCs or T cells enriched from blood (not recorded which). These TCRs come from a woman aged 35 to 49 with acute COVID-19.

The chain joins TRBV18 to TRBJ1-6; no reliable D call. The V gene lost 3 bases and the J gene lost 5 bases, with 8 bases spanning the gap. Germline CDR1 and CDR2: KGHSH and LQKENI. The CDR3 has 14 residues. CDR3 region: CASSPRRDNSPLHF. The CDR3 nucleotides read TGTGCCAGCTCACCTCGACGGGATAATTCACCCCTCCACTTT.

This chain joins TRBV2 and TRBJ1-3; 7 nucleotides align to TRBD1. The germline CDR1 and CDR2 sequences are SNHLY and FYNNEI. The CDR3 runs 14 residues. Trimming took 3 bases from V and 4 from J; bases not matched to a gene: 3. CDR3 sequence: CASSETGLGNTIYF. The CDR3 coding sequence is TGTGCCAGCAGTGAGACAGGGTTAGGAAACACCATATATTTT. Combining the CDR3 with reference TRBV2 and TRBJ1-3 gives the whole variable domain EPEVTQTPSHQVTQMGQEVILRCVPISNHLYFYWYRQILGQKVEFLVSFYNNEISEKSEIFDDQFSVERPDGSNFTLKIRSTKLEDSAMYFCASSETGLGNTIYFGEGSWLTVV.

The chain carries TRBV2 and TRBJ2-7, with 12 bases that match TRBD2. V was clipped by 6 bases and J by 1 base; unmatched bases: 1. The CDR3 has 14 amino acids. Germline values: CDR1 SNHLY, CDR2 FYNNEI. This CDR3 is CASRTSGGSYEQYF. CDR3 DNA: TGTGCCAGCAGGACTAGCGGGGGATCCTACGAGCAGTACTTC. The full variable domain, in which reference TRBV2 and TRBJ2-7 provide the parts outside the CDR3, is EPEVTQTPSHQVTQMGQEVILRCVPISNHLYFYWYRQILGQKVEFLVSFYNNEISEKSEIFDDQFSVERPDGSNFTLKIRSTKLEDSAMYFCASRTSGGSYEQYFGPGTRLTVT.

The J gene is TRBJ1-2, the V gene TRBV3-1 (or the pseudogene TRBV3-2), with D unclear. Germline values: CDR1 LGHDT, CDR2 YNNKEL (reference sequence). There are 12 residues in the CDR3. V gave up 3 bases and J gave up 2 bases, with 4 bases separating them. CDR3 bases: TGTGCCAGCAGCCAGCAGAACTATGGCTACACCTTC. The encoded protein is CASSQQNYGYTF.

This clone was seen a few times. The rearrangement uses TRBV29-1 and TRBJ2-7; 7 bases line up with TRBD1. The germline V gene encodes CDR1 SQVTM and CDR2 ANQGSEA. V was pared by 7 bases and J by 0 bases, with 3 bases of the junction left unmatched. The CDR3 totals 12 residues. CDR3 sequence reads: CSAGDSSYEQYF. The CDR3 DNA is TGCAGCGCCGGGGACAGCTCCTACGAGCAGTACTTC.

V usage is TRBV18 and J usage is TRBJ1-1; weak D call: TRBD1 (5 bases). The CDR3 sequence is 15 residues long. V was pared by 2 bases and J by 10 bases, with 20 bases between. CDR1 is KGHSH, CDR2 LQKENI, per germline. The DNA of the CDR3 is TGTGCCAGCTCACCATCCGGGGCCGGGGGGGTAGTAGCTTTCTTT. This translates into CASSPSGAGGVVAFF.

This rearrangement joins TRBV7-9 to TRBJ1-3; D possibly corresponds to TRBD1 (5 bases). V lost 5 bases, J lost 2 bases, and 10 bases lay in between. CDR1 and CDR2 from the germline V gene are SEHNR and FQNEAQ (reference sequence). The CDR3 contains 14 residues. The CDR3, as DNA: TGTGCCAGCAGCACGCGGGGGACTGGAAACACCATATATTTT. Translation gives CASSTRGTGNTIYF. Full variable domain (missing parts from reference TRBV7-9 and TRBJ1-3): DTGVSQNPRHKITKRGQNVTFRCDPISEHNRLYWYRQTLGQGPEFLTYFQNEAQLEKSRLLSDRFSAERPKGSFSTLEIQRTEQGDSAMYLCASSTRGTGNTIYFGEGSWLTVV.

The V call is TRBV7-3, the J call TRBJ2-5; D is perhaps TRBD2 (5 bases). Germline V gene data show CDR1 as SGHTA and CDR2 as FQGTGA. The CDR3 totals 15 residues. Trimming left V 5 bases short and J 5 bases short, with 18 bases between. The CDR3 DNA reads as TGTGCCAGCAGCCGTAGTCCCGGGAAAGGGGAGACCCAGTACTTC. Its translation: CASSRSPGKGETQYF.

The rearrangement links TRBV12-3 or TRBV12-4 to TRBJ2-7; D unresolved. CDR3 length: 12 residues. V was trimmed by 3 bases and J by 1 base, leaving 4 bases between them. The CDR3 region has the DNA TGTGCCAGCAGTTTTCGTTCCTACGAGCAGTACTTC. It codes for CASSFRSYEQYF.

This clone was recorded a few times. The V gene is TRBV28, the J gene TRBJ1-1; D unclear. The CDR3 has 15 amino acids. Germline CDR1 and CDR2: MDHEN and SYDVKM. V dropped 6 bases and J dropped 4 bases, with 18 bases sitting between them. DNA of the CDR3: TGTGCCAGCAGCCGGGGAGTAGGCCTTAGCACTGAAGCTTTCTTT. Its translation is CASSRGVGLSTEAFF.